This is a list of T cell receptor beta chains from one sample in a study of blood T cells in healthy people across ages. Each CDR3 protein is one row after TCRdb ran MiXCR on the 5' RACE reads. The table shows 2 million or so distinct CDR3 sequences, with approximately 50% occurring only once. Material: blood. Receptor source: a woman in her thirties or forties in good health. Each CDR3 is given with its conserved first and last residue. Fields, in order: clone size, V gene, J gene, D gene, CDR3 protein, CDR3 DNA. The D gene is left open where the match is weak. Size values are once, few and many counts, or a class for expanded clones, and some rows have none.

size: -
V: TRBV2
J: TRBJ2-5
D: -
CDR3: CASKGLTSQETQYF
DNA: TGTGCCAGCAAAGGACTCACATCCCAAGAGACCCAGTACTTC

size: few
V: TRBV7-2
J: TRBJ2-4
D: -
CDR3: CASTQEGGGRAKNIQYF
DNA: TGTGCCAGCACTCAAGAGGGGGGAGGGAGAGCCAAAAACATTCAGTACTTC

size: many
V: TRBV12-3/TRBV12-4
J: TRBJ2-5
D: TRBD1
CDR3: CASSLTGLGETQYF
DNA: TGTGCCAGCAGTTTGACAGGGCTGGGAGAGACCCAGTACTTC

size: few
V: TRBV7-2
J: TRBJ1-5
D: TRBD1
CDR3: CASSEYRGGQPQHF
DNA: TGTGCCAGCAGCGAATACAGGGGAGGTCAGCCCCAGCATTTT

size: -
V: TRBV15
J: TRBJ1-6
D: -
CDR3: CATSSPMVGSASGALHF
DNA: TGTGCCACCAGCAGTCCCATGGTGGGCAGCGCCTCGGGAGCCCTCCACTTT

size: -
V: TRBV20-1
J: TRBJ1-2
D: TRBD1
CDR3: CSARGGQDNYGYTF
DNA: TGCAGTGCTAGGGGGGGACAGGATAACTATGGCTACACCTTC

size: -
V: TRBV20-1
J: TRBJ2-1
D: TRBD1
CDR3: CSAPRTGSNEQFF
DNA: TGCAGTGCTCCTCGGACAGGGTCTAATGAGCAGTTCTTC

size: -
V: TRBV20-1
J: TRBJ1-5
D: -
CDR3: CSTPGEISYGQPQHF
DNA: TGCAGTACCCCGGGGGAGATCTCCTACGGGCAGCCCCAGCATTTT

size: -
V: TRBV7-2
J: TRBJ1-2
D: TRBD1
CDR3: CASSLVGTGTFYGYTF
DNA: TGTGCCAGCAGCTTAGTCGGGACAGGGACTTTCTATGGCTACACCTTC

size: -
V: TRBV4-3
J: TRBJ1-6
D: -
CDR3: CASSQDRVRALHF
DNA: TGCGCCAGCAGCCAAGACAGGGTGAGGGCCCTCCACTTT

size: once
V: TRBV3-1
J: TRBJ1-2
D: TRBD1
CDR3: CASSHAGTGEYTF
DNA: TGTGCCAGCAGCCATGCCGGGACAGGAGAGTACACCTTC

size: -
V: TRBV7-8
J: TRBJ1-2
D: -
CDR3: CASSLVLPEGFRYGYTF
DNA: TGTGCCAGCAGCTTAGTACTCCCAGAGGGGTTCCGGTATGGCTACACCTTC

size: few
V: TRBV28
J: TRBJ2-5
D: -
CDR3: CASRISKPGDQYF
DNA: TGTGCCAGCAGAATATCGAAACCAGGGGACCAGTACTTC

size: once
V: TRBV28
J: TRBJ1-5
D: -
CDR3: CASSSGVQPQHF
DNA: TGTGCCAGCAGTTCGGGGGTTCAGCCCCAGCATTTT

size: -
V: TRBV5-6
J: TRBJ2-5
D: -
CDR3: CASSPRGVEETQYF
DNA: TGTGCCAGCAGCCCCCGCGGGGTCGAAGAGACCCAGTACTTC

size: -
V: TRBV28
J: TRBJ2-4
D: TRBD1
CDR3: CASSLGTGRVQYF
DNA: TGTGCCAGCAGTTTAGGGACAGGGCGGGTTCAGTACTTC

size: -
V: TRBV6-1
J: TRBJ2-3
D: -
CDR3: CASSEVPNTDAQYF
DNA: TGTGCCAGCAGTGAAGTCCCGAACACAGATGCGCAGTATTTT